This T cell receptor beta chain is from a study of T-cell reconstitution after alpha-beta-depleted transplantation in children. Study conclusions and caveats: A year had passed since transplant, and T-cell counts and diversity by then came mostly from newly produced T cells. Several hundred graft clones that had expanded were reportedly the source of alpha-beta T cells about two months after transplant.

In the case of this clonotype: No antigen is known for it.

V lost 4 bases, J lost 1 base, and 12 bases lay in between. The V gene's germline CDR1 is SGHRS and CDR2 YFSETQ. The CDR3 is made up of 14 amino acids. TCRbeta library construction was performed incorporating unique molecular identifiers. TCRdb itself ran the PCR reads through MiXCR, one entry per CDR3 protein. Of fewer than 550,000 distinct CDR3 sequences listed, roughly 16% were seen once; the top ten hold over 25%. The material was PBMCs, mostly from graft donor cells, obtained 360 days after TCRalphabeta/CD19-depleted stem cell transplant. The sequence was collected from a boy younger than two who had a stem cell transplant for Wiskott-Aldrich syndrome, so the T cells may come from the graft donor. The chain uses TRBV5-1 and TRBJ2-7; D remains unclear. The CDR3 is CASSPGVTSYEQYF. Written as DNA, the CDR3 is TGCGCCAGCAGCCCGGGCGTTACATCCTACGAGCAGTACTTC.